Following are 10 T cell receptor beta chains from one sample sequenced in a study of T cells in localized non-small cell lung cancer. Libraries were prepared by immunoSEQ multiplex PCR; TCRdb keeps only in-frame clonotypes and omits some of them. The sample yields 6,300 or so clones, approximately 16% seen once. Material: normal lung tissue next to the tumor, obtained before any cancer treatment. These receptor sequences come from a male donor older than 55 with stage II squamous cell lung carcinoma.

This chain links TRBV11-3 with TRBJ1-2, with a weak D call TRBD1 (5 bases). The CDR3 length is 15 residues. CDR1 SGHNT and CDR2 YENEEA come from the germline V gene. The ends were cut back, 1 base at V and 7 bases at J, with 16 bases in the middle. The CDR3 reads CASSLGGGIGSGYTF. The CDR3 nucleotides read TGTGCCAGCAGCTTAGGGGGGGGAATCGGGAGTGGCTACACCTTC.

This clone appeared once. The CDR3 region is CASSPGLALHEQYF. CDR3 in DNA: TGCGCCAGCAGCCCGGGACTAGCGTTACACGAGCAGTACTTC. The chain combines TRBV5-1 with TRBJ2-7, with 10 bases aligning to TRBD2. The CDR3 contains 14 residues. Germline loops: CDR1 SGHRS, CDR2 YFSETQ. The trim removed 4 bases at V and 5 bases at J, leaving 6 bases unmatched.

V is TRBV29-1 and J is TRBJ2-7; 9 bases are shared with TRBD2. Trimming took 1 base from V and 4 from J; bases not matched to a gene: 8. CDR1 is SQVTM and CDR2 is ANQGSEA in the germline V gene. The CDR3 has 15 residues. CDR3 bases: TGCAGCGTTGAAGGCGAGACTAGCGGAGGGTACGAGCAGTACTTC. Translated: CSVEGETSGGYEQYF.

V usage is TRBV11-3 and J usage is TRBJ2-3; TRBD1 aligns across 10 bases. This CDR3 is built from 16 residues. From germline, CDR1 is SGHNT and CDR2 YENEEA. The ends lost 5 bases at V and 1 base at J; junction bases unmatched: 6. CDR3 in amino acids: CASSAVTGGGTDTQYF. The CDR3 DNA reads TGTGCCAGCAGCGCCGTGACAGGGGGCGGCACAGATACGCAGTATTTT.

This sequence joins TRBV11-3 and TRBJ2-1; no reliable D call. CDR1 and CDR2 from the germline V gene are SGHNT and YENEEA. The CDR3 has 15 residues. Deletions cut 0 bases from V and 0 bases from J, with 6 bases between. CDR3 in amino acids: CASSLEAGSYNEQFF. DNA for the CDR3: TGTGCCAGCAGCTTAGAGGCAGGCTCCTACAATGAGCAGTTCTTC.

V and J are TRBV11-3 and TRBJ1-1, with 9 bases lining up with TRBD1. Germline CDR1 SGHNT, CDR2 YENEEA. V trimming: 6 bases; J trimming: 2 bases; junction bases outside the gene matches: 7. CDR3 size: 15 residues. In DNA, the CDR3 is TGTGCCAGCAGGCAGAGGACAGGGGCAAACACTGAAGCTTTCTTT. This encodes CASRQRTGANTEAFF.

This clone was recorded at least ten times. The CDR3 DNA is TGTGCCAGCAGCTTGGCCCTGGAGACAGAGGGGGGCTACACCTTC. Protein product: CASSLALETEGGYTF. The chain combines TRBV11-3 with TRBJ1-2; TRBD1 might be the D (5 bases). Germline values: CDR1 SGHNT, CDR2 YENEEA. Trimming cost V 3 bases and J 8 bases, with 19 bases left between them. The CDR3 runs 15 residues. Full variable domain (remainder filled in from reference TRBV11-3 and TRBJ1-2): EAGVVQSPRYKIIEKKQPVAFWCNPISGHNTLYWYLQNLGQGPELLIRYENEEAVDDSQLPKDRFSAERLKGVDSTLKIQPAELGDSAVYLCASSLALETEGGYTFGSGTRLTVV.

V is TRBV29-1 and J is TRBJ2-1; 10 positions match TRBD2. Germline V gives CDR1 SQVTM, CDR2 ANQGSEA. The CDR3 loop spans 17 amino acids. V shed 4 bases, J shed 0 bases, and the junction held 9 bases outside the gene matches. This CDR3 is CSVGSGGASSSYNEQFF. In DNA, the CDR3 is TGCAGCGTTGGAAGCGGGGGGGCTTCTTCCTCCTACAATGAGCAGTTCTTC.

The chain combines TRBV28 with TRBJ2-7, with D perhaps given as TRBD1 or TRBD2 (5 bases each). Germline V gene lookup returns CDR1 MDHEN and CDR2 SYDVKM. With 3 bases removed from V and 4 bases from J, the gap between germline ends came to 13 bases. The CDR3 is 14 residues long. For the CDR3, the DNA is TGTGCCAGCAGTTTTGGGGGTATCGTATACGAGCAGTACTTC. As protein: CASSFGGIVYEQYF.

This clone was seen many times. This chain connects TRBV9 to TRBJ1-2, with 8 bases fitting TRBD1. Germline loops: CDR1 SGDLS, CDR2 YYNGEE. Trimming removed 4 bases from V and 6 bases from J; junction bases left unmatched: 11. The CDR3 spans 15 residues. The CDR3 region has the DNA TGTGCCAGCAGCCTAACTATGGACAGGGCGGATGGCTACACCTTC. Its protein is CASSLTMDRADGYTF.